One and the same sample provided the 3 T cell receptor beta chains below, sequenced in a study of T cells in localized non-small cell lung cancer. The data were produced by immunoSEQ multiplex PCR, yet TCRdb's version contains in-frame clones alone and is incomplete. Among tens of thousands of clones listed, roughly 82% were seen once. Sample: peripheral blood, taken before any cancer treatment. Receptors originate from a male donor aged 60 or over with stage III squamous cell lung carcinoma.

This rearrangement joins TRBV10-3 to TRBJ2-1; TRBD2 might be the D (6 bases). V shed 2 bases and J shed 0 bases, with 8 bases lying between them. The CDR3 spans 15 residues. The germline V gene encodes CDR1 ENHRY and CDR2 SYGVKD. DNA of the CDR3: TGTGCCATCAGTGAGCGGGGGAGCTCCTACAATGAGCAGTTCTTC. Translating it yields CAISERGSSYNEQFF.

CDR3 residues: CASRNGAGYNSPLHF. CDR3 in DNA: TGCGCCAGCAGGAACGGAGCAGGGTATAATTCACCCCTCCACTTT. The J gene is TRBJ1-6, the V gene TRBV5-1; D might be TRBD1 (5 bases). The germline V gene has CDR1 SGHRS and CDR2 YFSETQ. V was trimmed by 5 bases and J by 4 bases, leaving 13 bases between them. CDR3 length: 15 residues.

CDR3 sequence (DNA): TGTGCCAGCAGCGTAGGAGCGGGAGGGCTGGGCGAGCAGTACTTC. Its translation: CASSVGAGGLGEQYF. The gene calls are TRBV9 and TRBJ2-7, with 10 nucleotides matching TRBD2. V dropped 0 bases and J dropped 6; count of bases not matched to a gene: 6. The length of the CDR3 is 15 residues. Germline V gene lookup returns CDR1 SGDLS and CDR2 YYNGEE.